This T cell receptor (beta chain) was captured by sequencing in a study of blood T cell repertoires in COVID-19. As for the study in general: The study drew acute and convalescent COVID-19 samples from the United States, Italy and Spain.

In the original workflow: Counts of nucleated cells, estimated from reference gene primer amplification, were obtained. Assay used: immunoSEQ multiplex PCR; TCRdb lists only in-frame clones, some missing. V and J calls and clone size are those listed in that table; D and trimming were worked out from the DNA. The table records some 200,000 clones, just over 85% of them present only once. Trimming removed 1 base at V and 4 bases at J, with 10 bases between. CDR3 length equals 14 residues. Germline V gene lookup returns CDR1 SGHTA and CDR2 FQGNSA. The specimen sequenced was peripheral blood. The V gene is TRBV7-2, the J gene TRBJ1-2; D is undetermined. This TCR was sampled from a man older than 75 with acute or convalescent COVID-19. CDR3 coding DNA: TGTGCCAGCAGCTTAGATAGCGGGTTCTATGGCTACACCTTC. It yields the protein CASSLDSGFYGYTF.